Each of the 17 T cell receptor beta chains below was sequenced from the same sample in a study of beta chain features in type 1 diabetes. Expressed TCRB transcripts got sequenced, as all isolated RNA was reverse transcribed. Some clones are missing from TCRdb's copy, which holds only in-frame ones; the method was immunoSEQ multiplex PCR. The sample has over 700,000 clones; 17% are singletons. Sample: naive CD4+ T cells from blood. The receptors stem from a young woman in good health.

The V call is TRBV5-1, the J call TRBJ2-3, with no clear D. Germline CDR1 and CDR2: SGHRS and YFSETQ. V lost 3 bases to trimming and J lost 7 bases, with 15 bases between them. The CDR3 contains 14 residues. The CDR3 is CASSWVGRGHTQYF. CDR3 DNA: TGCGCCAGCAGCTGGGTTGGTCGCGGACATACGCAGTATTTT.

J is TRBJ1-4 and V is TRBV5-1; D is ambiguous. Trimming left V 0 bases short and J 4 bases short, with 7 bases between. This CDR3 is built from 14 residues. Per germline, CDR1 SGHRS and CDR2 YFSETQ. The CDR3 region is CASSLGSYNEKLFF. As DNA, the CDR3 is TGCGCCAGCAGCTTGGGCAGCTATAATGAAAAACTGTTTTTT. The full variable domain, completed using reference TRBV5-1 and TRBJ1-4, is KAGVTQTPRYLIKTRGQQVTLSCSPISGHRSVSWYQQTPGQGLQFLFEYFSETQRNKGNFPGRFSGRQFSNSRSEMNVSTLELGDSALYLCASSLGSYNEKLFFGSGTQLSVL.

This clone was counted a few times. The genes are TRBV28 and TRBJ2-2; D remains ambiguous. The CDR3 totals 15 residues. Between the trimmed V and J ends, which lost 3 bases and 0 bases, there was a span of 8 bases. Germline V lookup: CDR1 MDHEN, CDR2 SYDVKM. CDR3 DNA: TGTGCCAGCAGTTTTAGACCGCCGAACACCGGGGAGCTGTTTTTT. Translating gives CASSFRPPNTGELFF.

CDR3 region: CASSGYGTVDPEKLFF. CDR3 bases: TGCGCCAGCAGCGGGTATGGGACGGTCGATCCTGAAAAACTGTTTTTT. V and J are TRBV5-1 and TRBJ1-4; perhaps TRBD1 as D (5 bases). Germline CDR1 is SGHRS and CDR2 is YFSETQ. The CDR3 runs 16 residues. The V end was cut by 4 bases, the J end by 7 bases, with 20 bases between.

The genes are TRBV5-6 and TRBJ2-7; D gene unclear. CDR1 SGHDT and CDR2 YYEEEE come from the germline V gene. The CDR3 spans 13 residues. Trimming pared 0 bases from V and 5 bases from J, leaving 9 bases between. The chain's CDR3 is CASSLGASDEQYF. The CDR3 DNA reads TGTGCCAGCAGCTTGGGGGCTAGTGACGAGCAGTACTTC.

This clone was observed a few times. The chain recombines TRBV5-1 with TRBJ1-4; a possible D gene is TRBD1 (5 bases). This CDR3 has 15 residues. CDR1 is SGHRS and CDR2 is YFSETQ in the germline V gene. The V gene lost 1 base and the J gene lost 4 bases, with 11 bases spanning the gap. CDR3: CASSLRPGLNEKLFF. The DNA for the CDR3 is TGCGCCAGCAGCTTGAGGCCAGGGCTTAATGAAAAACTGTTTTTT.

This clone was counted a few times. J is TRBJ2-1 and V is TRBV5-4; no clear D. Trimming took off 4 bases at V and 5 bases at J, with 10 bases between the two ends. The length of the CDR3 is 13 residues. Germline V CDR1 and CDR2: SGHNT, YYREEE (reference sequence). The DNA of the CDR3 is TGTGCCAGCAGCGCAAGTACCGACAATGAGCAGTTCTTC. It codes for CASSASTDNEQFF.

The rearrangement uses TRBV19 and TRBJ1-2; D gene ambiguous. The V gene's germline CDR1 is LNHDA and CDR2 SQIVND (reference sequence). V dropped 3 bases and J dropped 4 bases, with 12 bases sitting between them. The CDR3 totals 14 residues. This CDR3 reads CASSMGKPLYGYTF. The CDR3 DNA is TGTGCCAGTAGTATGGGAAAACCCCTCTATGGCTACACCTTC.

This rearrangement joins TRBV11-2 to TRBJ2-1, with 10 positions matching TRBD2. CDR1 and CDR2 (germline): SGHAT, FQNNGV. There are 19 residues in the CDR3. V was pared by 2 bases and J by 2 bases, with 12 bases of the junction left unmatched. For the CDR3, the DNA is TGTGCCAGCAGCTTACGCTACCCCCTAGCGGGGGCCGCCTACAATGAGCAGTTCTTC. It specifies CASSLRYPLAGAAYNEQFF.

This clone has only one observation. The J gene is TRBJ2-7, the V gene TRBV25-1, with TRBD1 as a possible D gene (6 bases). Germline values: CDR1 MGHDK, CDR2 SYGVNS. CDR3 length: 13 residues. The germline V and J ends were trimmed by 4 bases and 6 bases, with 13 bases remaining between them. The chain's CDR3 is CASSVGGGSEQYF. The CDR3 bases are TGTGCCAGCAGTGTAGGGGGTGGCTCCGAGCAGTACTTC.

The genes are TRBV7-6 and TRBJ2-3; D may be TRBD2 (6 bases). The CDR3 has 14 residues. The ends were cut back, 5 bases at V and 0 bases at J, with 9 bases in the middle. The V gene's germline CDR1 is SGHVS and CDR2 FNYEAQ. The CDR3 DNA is TGTGCCAGCAGCCTCAGCGGGAGCACAGATACGCAGTATTTT. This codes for CASSLSGSTDTQYF.

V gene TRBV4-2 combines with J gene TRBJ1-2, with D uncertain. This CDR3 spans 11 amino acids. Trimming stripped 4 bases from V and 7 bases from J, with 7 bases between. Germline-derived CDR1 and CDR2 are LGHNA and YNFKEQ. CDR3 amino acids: CASSPLRGYTF. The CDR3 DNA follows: TGTGCCAGCAGCCCCCTTCGTGGCTACACCTTC.

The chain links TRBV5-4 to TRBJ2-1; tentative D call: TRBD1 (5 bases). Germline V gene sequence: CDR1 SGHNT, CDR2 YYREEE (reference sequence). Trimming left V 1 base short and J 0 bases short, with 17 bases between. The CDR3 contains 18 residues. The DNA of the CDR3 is TGTGCCAGCAGCTTGCTAAGTACGGACAAACGCTCCTACAATGAGCAGTTCTTC. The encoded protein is CASSLLSTDKRSYNEQFF.

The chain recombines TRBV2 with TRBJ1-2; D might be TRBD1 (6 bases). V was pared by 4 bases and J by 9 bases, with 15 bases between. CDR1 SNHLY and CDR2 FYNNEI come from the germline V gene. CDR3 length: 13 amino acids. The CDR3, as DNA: TGTGCCAGCAGTGTACACCGACAGGACCGCTACACCTTC. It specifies CASSVHRQDRYTF.

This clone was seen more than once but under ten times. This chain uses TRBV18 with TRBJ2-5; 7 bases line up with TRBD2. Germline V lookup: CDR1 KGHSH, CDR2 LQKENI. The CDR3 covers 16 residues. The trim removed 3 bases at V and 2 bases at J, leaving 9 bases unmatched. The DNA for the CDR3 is TGTGCCAGCTCACCGGATCTAGCGGAGATTCAAGAGACCCAGTACTTC. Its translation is CASSPDLAEIQETQYF.

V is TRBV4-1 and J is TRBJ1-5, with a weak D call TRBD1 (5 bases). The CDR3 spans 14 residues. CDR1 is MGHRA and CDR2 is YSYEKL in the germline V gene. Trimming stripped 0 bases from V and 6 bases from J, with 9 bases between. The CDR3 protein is CASSQERGGQPQHF. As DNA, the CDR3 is TGCGCCAGCAGCCAAGAGAGGGGAGGTCAGCCCCAGCATTTT.

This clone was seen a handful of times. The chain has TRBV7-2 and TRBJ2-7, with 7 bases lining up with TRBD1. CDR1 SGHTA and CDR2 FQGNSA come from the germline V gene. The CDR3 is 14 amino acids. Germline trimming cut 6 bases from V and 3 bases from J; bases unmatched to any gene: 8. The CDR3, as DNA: TGTGCCAGCAGGGCAGGGGCAGGGGGCTACGAGCAGTACTTC. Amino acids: CASRAGAGGYEQYF.